One sample yielded the 20 T cell receptor beta chains listed below, sequenced in a study of regulatory T cells in long-lasting Graves disease. The time point here: newly diagnosed GD, antithyroid drugs for less than 3 months. RNA from PBMCs was the source of the TCR library. Assembly of TCR beta libraries relied on iRepertoire HTBI primers together with Arm-PCR of CDR3 regions. TCRdb itself ran the multiplex PCR reads through MiXCR, one entry per CDR3 protein. Of around 500,000 distinct CDR3 sequences listed, more than 10% are singletons. These data were also reused for a study on T cells in Graves' hyperthyroidism and ophthalmopathy.

Sequencing used peripheral blood mononuclear cells (PBMCs), obtained at new diagnosis, from a patient treated with antithyroid drugs. These receptor sequences come from a woman aged 30 to 39 with Graves disease.

Ten or more counts support this clonotype. The chain links TRBV29-1 to TRBJ2-1; possible D gene TRBD1, 6 bases. V was clipped by 8 bases and J by 4 bases, with 18 bases between them. CDR3 length: 14 amino acids. CDR1 SQVTM and CDR2 ANQGSEA come from the germline V gene. CDR3 nucleotides: TGCAGCCCTTACATGGGACACCCATACAATGAGCAGTTCTTC. It translates to CSPYMGHPYNEQFF.

At least ten counts were recorded for this clonotype. V and J are TRBV30 and TRBJ1-1; 8 positions agree with TRBD1. This CDR3 has 17 amino acids. V lost 0 bases to trimming and J lost 1 base; unmatched junction nucleotides: 10. The V gene's germline CDR1 is GTSNPN and CDR2 SVGIG (reference sequence). The CDR3 coding sequence is TGTGCCTGGAGTGTAGGTCGCACCGGGACAGGGAACACTGAAGCTTTCTTT. It specifies CAWSVGRTGTGNTEAFF.

In its sample, this clonotype was seen many times. V usage is TRBV18 and J usage is TRBJ2-7; D may be TRBD1 or TRBD2 (7 bases each). The length of the CDR3 is 13 residues. From germline, CDR1 is KGHSH and CDR2 LQKENI. V lost 4 bases to trimming and J lost 7 bases, with 14 bases between them. The CDR3: CASSRDREGEQYF. For the CDR3, the DNA is TGTGCCAGCTCACGTGACAGGGAGGGGGAGCAGTACTTC.

There are many counts of this clonotype. The chain couples TRBV2 to TRBJ1-4; D is uncertain. Looked up from germline, CDR1 is SNHLY and CDR2 is FYNNEI. The CDR3 spans 16 residues. The ends were cut back, 5 bases at V and 0 bases at J, with 13 bases in the middle. CDR3 residues: CASSYGEGSTNEKLFF. The CDR3 DNA is TGTGCCAGCAGTTACGGAGAGGGTTCAACTAATGAAAAACTGTTTTTT.

At least ten counts were recorded for this clonotype. The V and J genes are TRBV28 and TRBJ1-2; 8 bases fit TRBD1. V gave up 5 bases and J gave up 6 bases; unmatched junction bases: 8. This CDR3 has 14 amino acids. CDR1 and CDR2 from the germline V gene are MDHEN and SYDVKM. The CDR3 nucleotides are TGTGCCAGCAGTCTAACCTGGACAGGGCATGGCTACACCTTC. Translating gives CASSLTWTGHGYTF.

The CDR3 loop is CASTNPDRAGYNEQFF. In DNA form, the CDR3 reads TGTGCCAGCACCAACCCTGACAGGGCGGGATACAATGAGCAGTTCTTC. V is TRBV12-3 or TRBV12-4 and J is TRBJ2-1; D is possibly TRBD1 (7 bases). Trimming removed 7 bases from V and 4 bases from J, with 20 bases in between. This CDR3 has 16 residues.

There are many counts of this clonotype. The chain uses TRBV28 and TRBJ1-2, with D possibly being TRBD1 (6 bases). Germline CDR1 is MDHEN and CDR2 is SYDVKM. CDR3 length: 16 amino acids. Trimming pared 7 bases from V and 4 bases from J, leaving 22 bases between. The CDR3 DNA reads as TGTGCCAGCACCAAAACCCCGGTAACAGGGTTCTATGGCTACACCTTC. Protein sequence: CASTKTPVTGFYGYTF.

This clonotype appeared many times. This rearrangement joins TRBV10-3 to TRBJ1-2; unclear D gene. The V end lost 0 bases, the J end lost 1 base, and 6 bases lay between the germline ends. The CDR3 contains 14 residues. Germline CDR1 reads ENHRY; CDR2 reads SYGVKD. The CDR3 region has the DNA TGTGCCATCAGTGAGTCATACAGTAACTATGGCTACACCTTC. It yields the protein CAISESYSNYGYTF.

This clonotype has a count of ten or more. J is TRBJ2-2 and V is TRBV6-1; tentative D call: TRBD1 (6 bases). Germline lookup yields CDR1 MNHNS and CDR2 SASEGT. V shed 6 bases and J shed 4 bases, with 15 bases lying between them. The CDR3 spans 15 residues. The CDR3 sequence is CASSKQGRPTGELFF. The CDR3 nucleotides read TGTGCCAGCAGCAAACAGGGTCGCCCCACCGGGGAGCTGTTTTTT.

This clonotype was detected ten times or more. The V and J genes are TRBV28 and TRBJ2-4, with 10 bases lining up with TRBD1. Germline trimming cut 5 bases from V and 6 bases from J; bases unmatched to any gene: 4. CDR3 length equals 14 residues. Germline CDR1 MDHEN, CDR2 SYDVKM. The CDR3 region has the DNA TGTGCCAGCAGTCAGGACAGGGGGATAAACATTCAGTACTTC. Protein: CASSQDRGINIQYF.

This clonotype was detected ten times or more. This chain joins TRBV6-2 or TRBV6-3 and TRBJ2-7; perhaps D is TRBD1 or TRBD2 (5 bases each). CDR3 length: 12 residues. V was shortened by 6 bases and J by 3 bases, with 9 bases between the two germline ends. Germline V gene lookup returns CDR1 MNHEY and CDR2 SVGEGT. CDR3 protein: CASRRDVYEQYF. The DNA of the CDR3 is TGTGCCAGCAGGAGGGACGTCTACGAGCAGTACTTC.

This clonotype was picked up many times. The chain combines TRBV30 with TRBJ2-1; 12 positions match TRBD2. The CDR3 is 13 amino acids. Trimming at V came to 4 bases and at J to 7 bases, leaving 2 bases not matched to a gene. The V gene's germline CDR1 is GTSNPN and CDR2 SVGIG (reference sequence). The CDR3 protein is CAWTGTSGNEQFF. DNA for the CDR3: TGTGCCTGGACTGGGACTAGCGGGAATGAGCAGTTCTTC.

This clonotype was detected only a few times. This chain links TRBV6-2 or TRBV6-3 with TRBJ2-1; D might be TRBD2 (6 bases). This CDR3 comprises 13 residues. The germline V gene encodes CDR1 MNHEY and CDR2 SVGEGT. Trimming took off 1 base at V and 8 bases at J, with 9 bases between the two ends. The chain's CDR3 is CASSYWGEDEQFF. The CDR3 DNA reads TGTGCCAGCAGTTACTGGGGGGAGGATGAGCAGTTCTTC.

This clonotype was counted many times. The gene calls are TRBV4-1 and TRBJ2-1, with D possibly TRBD1 on 6 matching bases. The V end was cut by 0 bases, the J end by 8 bases, with 17 bases between. This CDR3 comprises 16 residues. Germline V lookup: CDR1 MGHRA, CDR2 YSYEKL. The CDR3 loop reads CASSQDSQRPGDEQFF. CDR3 nucleotide sequence: TGCGCCAGCAGCCAAGATTCTCAGCGTCCAGGGGATGAGCAGTTCTTC.

This clonotype has a count of ten or more. The chain uses TRBV20-1 and TRBJ1-6, with 9 bases aligning to TRBD1. CDR1 is DFQATT, CDR2 SNEGSKA, per germline (reference sequence). The length of the CDR3 is 14 residues. The J segment lost 6 bases and the V segment lost 6 bases, leaving 6 bases of the junction unmatched. CDR3 DNA: TGCAGTGCAAAGAAGACAGGGGGTAATTCACCCCTCCACTTT. Translated: CSAKKTGGNSPLHF.

For this clonotype: This may arise from a read error, as a much more abundant clone is one base away. The chain has TRBV14 and TRBJ1-2; no clear D gene. There are 13 residues in the CDR3. V was trimmed by 6 bases and J by 4 bases, leaving 12 bases between them. CDR1 is SGHDN, CDR2 FVKESK, per germline. The CDR3 coding sequence is TGTGCCAGCAGGCCGGACGGGATCTATGGCTACACCTTC. Protein sequence: CASRPDGIYGYTF.

V usage is TRBV5-1 and J usage is TRBJ1-1, with 9 bases matching TRBD1. The ends lost 4 bases at V and 2 bases at J; junction bases unmatched: 6. The CDR3 runs to 15 residues. Germline V gives CDR1 SGHRS, CDR2 YFSETQ. The CDR3 here is CASSTGTGINTEAFF. The CDR3 DNA reads TGCGCCAGCAGCACCGGGACAGGGATAAACACTGAAGCTTTCTTT. Combining the CDR3 with reference TRBV5-1 and TRBJ1-1 gives the whole variable domain KAGVTQTPRYLIKTRGQQVTLSCSPISGHRSVSWYQQTPGQGLQFLFEYFSETQRNKGNFPGRFSGRQFSNSRSEMNVSTLELGDSALYLCASSTGTGINTEAFFGQGTRLTVV.

The sample holds many counts of this clonotype. V and J are TRBV15 and TRBJ1-1; D might be TRBD1 (6 bases). CDR1 and CDR2 (germline): LNHNV, YYDKDF (reference sequence). Trimming removed 4 bases from V and 4 bases from J, with 13 bases in between. This CDR3 comprises 14 residues. The CDR3 DNA sequence: TGTGCCACCAGCATCCTACAGGGTACCACTGAAGCTTTCTTT. This gives the protein CATSILQGTTEAFF. The variable domain in full, with the rest retrieved from reference TRBV15 and TRBJ1-1, is DAMVIQNPRYQVTQFGKPVTLSCSQTLNHNVMYWYQQKSSQAPKLLFHYYDKDFNNEADTPDNFQSRRPNTSFCFLDIRSPGLGDTAMYLCATSILQGTTEAFFGQGTRLTVV.

This clonotype was observed a handful of times. The V and J genes are TRBV14 and TRBJ2-3; 9 nucleotides match TRBD1. Germline CDR1 is SGHDN and CDR2 is FVKESK. The CDR3 covers 16 residues. The junction had 11 bases not matched to a gene; V was cut back by 4 bases and J by 6 bases. The chain's CDR3 is CASSRGQGMVSDTQYF. In DNA form, the CDR3 reads TGTGCCAGCAGCCGGGGACAGGGTATGGTTTCGGATACGCAGTATTTT. The full variable domain, its missing parts supplied by reference TRBV14 and TRBJ2-3, is EAGVTQFPSHSVIEKGQTVTLRCDPISGHDNLYWYRRVMGKEIKFLLHFVKESKQDESGMPNNRFLAERTGGTYSTLKVQPAELEDSGVYFCASSRGQGMVSDTQYFGPGTRLTVL.

The rearrangement joins TRBV29-1 to TRBJ2-5; maybe TRBD1 (6 bases). This CDR3 has 14 residues. The ends were cut back, 8 bases at V and 2 bases at J, with 18 bases in the middle. Per germline, CDR1 SQVTM and CDR2 ANQGSEA. CDR3 residues: CSSQGRGPQETQYF. The CDR3 coding sequence is TGCAGCTCACAGGGCAGGGGACCACAAGAGACCCAGTACTTC.